The clone carrying this TCR beta chain has a count of ten or more. With 4 bases removed from V and 1 base from J, the gap between germline ends came to 11 bases. The CDR3 is 15 residues long. Germline lookup yields CDR1 SGHTA and CDR2 FQGNSA. The data were obtained in a study of T-cell reconstitution after alpha-beta-depleted transplantation in children. As it was prepared, the TCRbeta library received unique molecular identifiers. TCRdb reprocessed the PCR reads with MiXCR, giving one entry per CDR3 protein. The sample carries 90,000 to 100,000 distinct CDR3 sequences, about 12% recorded once. This sequence originates from a human donor who donated a stem cell graft to a child with inherited bone marrow failure. The chain is built from TRBV7-2 and TRBJ2-4; a weak D match, TRBD1 (6 bases). The source material was PBMCs from the stem cell graft donor, sampled from the stem cell graft. The CDR3 loop reads CASSSNQGAKNIQYF. The CDR3 nucleotides read TGTGCCAGCAGCTCTAATCAGGGGGCCAAAAACATTCAGTACTTC.